Only a few counts were recorded for the clone carrying this TCR beta chain. These data belong to a study of sequential checkpoint blockade in melanoma. Whole-study context: First-line arms were nivolumab then ipilimumab, or the reverse, randomized 1:1. Maintenance nivolumab came after either treatment sequence.

The CDR3 is 13 amino acids. Trimming pared 5 bases from V and 2 bases from J, leaving 10 bases between. CDR1 is SGHVS, CDR2 FQNEAQ, per germline. Treatment meaning: randomized to nivolumab then ipilimumab (arm A) or the reverse (arm B). Libraries were prepared by immunoSEQ multiplex PCR; TCRdb keeps only in-frame clonotypes and omits some of them. The sample has 6,900 or so clones; approximately 78% are singletons. The V gene is TRBV7-8, the J gene TRBJ2-7; D might be TRBD1 (5 bases). This receptor was identified in a human donor with melanoma. Sequenced here: CD8+ T cells sorted from blood (inferred from file names), sampled from a patient given nivolumab and ipilimumab in sequence. Written as DNA, the CDR3 is TGTGCCAGCAGCCTGACAGAGACCTACGAGCAGTACTTC. Its translation: CASSLTETYEQYF.